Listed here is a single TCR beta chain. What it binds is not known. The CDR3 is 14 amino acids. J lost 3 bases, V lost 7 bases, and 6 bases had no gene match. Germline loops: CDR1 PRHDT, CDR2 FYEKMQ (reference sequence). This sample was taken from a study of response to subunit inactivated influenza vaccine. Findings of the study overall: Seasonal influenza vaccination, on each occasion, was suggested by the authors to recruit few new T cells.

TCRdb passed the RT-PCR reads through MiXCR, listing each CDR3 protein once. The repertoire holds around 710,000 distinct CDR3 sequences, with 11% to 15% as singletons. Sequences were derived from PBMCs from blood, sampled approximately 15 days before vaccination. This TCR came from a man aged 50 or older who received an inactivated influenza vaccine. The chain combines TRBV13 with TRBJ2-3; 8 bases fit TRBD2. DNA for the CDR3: TGTGCCAGCATCGCTAGCGGGTCGACAGATACGCAGTATTTT. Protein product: CASIASGSTDTQYF. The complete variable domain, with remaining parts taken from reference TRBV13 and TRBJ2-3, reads AAGVIQSPRHLIKEKRETATLKCYPIPRHDTVYWYQQGPGQDPQFLISFYEKMQSDKGSIPDRFSAQQFSDYHSELNMSSLELGDSALYFCASIASGSTDTQYFGPGTRLTVL.